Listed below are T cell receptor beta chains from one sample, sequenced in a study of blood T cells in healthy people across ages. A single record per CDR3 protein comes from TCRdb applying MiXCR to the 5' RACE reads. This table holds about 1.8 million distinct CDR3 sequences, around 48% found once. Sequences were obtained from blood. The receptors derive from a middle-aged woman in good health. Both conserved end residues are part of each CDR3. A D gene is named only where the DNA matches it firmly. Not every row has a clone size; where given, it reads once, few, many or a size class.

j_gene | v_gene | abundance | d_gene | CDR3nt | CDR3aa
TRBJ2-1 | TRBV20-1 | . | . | TGCAGTGCTAGATCCTATACGAGCTCCTACAATGAGCAGTTCTTC | CSARSYTSSYNEQFF
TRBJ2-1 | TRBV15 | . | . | TGTGCCACCAGCAGAGACAGGAAGGACTTCAATGAGCAGTTCTTC | CATSRDRKDFNEQFF
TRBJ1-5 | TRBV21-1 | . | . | TGTGCCAGCAGCATCATGGGGACAGGGGCGAATAGCAATCAGCCCCAGCATTTT | CASSIMGTGANSNQPQHF
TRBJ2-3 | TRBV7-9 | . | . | TGTGCCAGCAGCTTAGTGGTCGGGGGAGCTGGAGATACGCAGTATTTT | CASSLVVGGAGDTQYF
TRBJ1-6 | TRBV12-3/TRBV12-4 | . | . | TGTGCCAGCAGTGCCGGGATAGGGGCCAGGGGTAATTCACCCCTCCACTTT | CASSAGIGARGNSPLHF
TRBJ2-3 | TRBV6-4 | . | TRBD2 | TGTGCCAGCAGTCTTGACGGGGGGTCTAGCACAGATACGCAGTATTTT | CASSLDGGSSTDTQYF
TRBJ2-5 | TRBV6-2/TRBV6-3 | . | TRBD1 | TGTGCCAGCAGATCATCCGGGACAGGCCAAGAGACCCAGTACTTC | CASRSSGTGQETQYF
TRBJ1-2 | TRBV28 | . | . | TGTGCCAGCATCACACGGACGGAGAGTTACTATGGCTACACCTTC | CASITRTESYYGYTF
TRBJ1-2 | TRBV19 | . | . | TGTGCCAGTAGGACAAATGGGGCCGGGACGTATGGCTACACCTTC | CASRTNGAGTYGYTF
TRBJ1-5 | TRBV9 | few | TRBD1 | TGTGCCAGCAGCGTAACAGGGGGCCAGCAGCCCCAGCATTTT | CASSVTGGQQPQHF
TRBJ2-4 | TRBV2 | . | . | TGTGCCAGCAGTGAATTAGGGGACCTAGCCAAAAACATTCAGTACTTC | CASSELGDLAKNIQYF
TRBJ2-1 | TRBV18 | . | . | TGTGCCAGCTCACCACCGGGCCCCCTAGGGGATGAGCAGTTCTTC | CASSPPGPLGDEQFF
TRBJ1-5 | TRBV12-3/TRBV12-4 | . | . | TGTGCCAGCAGTCAATGGGGAGGAAATCAGCCCCAGCATTTT | CASSQWGGNQPQHF
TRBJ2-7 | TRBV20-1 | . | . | TGCAGTGCTATACGCTATCCCTCCTACGAGCAGTACTTC | CSAIRYPSYEQYF
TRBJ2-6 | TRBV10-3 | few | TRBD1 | TGTGCCATCAGTGCCGGGACAGGACTCCTCCGTGGGGCCAACGTCCTGACTTTC | CAISAGTGLLRGANVLTF
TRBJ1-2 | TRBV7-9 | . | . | TGTGCCAGCAGCCAGAGTGGGAACTATGGCTACACCTTC | CASSQSGNYGYTF
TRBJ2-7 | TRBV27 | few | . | TGTGCCAGCGGCGGACCTCACGAGCAGTACTTC | CASGGPHEQYF
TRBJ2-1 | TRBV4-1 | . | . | TGCGCCAGCAGCAGGACGGCCAGCTCCTACAATGAGCAGTTCTTC | CASSRTASSYNEQFF
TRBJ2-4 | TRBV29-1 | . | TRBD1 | TGCAGCGTGGGGACAGGGGGATCAGGGGTAGCCAAAAACATTCAGTACTTC | CSVGTGGSGVAKNIQYF
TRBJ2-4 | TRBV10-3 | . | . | TGTGCCATCAGTGAGGGTGAGCAGCTAGCCAAAAACGTTCAGTACTTC | CAISEGEQLAKNVQYF
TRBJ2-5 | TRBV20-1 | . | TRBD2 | TGCAGTGCCGCCCCACTAGCGGGCTTTAGGGAGACCCAGTACTTC | CSAAPLAGFRETQYF
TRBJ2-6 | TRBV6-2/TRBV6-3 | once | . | TGTGCCAGCAGTTCCCCGGGACCAGGGCGTTCTGGGGCCAACGTCCTGACTTTC | CASSSPGPGRSGANVLTF